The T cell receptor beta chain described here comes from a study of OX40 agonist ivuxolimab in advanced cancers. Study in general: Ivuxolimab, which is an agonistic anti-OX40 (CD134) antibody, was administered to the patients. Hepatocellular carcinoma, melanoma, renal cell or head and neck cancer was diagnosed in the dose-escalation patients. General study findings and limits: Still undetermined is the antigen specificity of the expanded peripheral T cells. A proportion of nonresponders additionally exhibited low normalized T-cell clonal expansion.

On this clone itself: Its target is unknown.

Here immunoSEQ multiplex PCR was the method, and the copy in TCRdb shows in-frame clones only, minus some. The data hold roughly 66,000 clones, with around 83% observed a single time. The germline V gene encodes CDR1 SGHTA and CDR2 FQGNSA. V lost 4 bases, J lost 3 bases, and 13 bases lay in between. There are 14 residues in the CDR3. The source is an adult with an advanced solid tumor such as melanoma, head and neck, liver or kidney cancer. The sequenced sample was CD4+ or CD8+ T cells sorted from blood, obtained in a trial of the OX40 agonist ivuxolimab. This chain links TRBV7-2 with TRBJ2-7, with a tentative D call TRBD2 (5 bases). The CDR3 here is CASSSSSWNYEQYF. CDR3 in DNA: TGTGCCAGCAGCTCCTCTAGCTGGAACTACGAGCAGTACTTC.